This T cell receptor beta chain stems from a study of cytomegalovirus exposure and HLA in healthy donors. In the study overall: Tens of millions of unique TCRs, all from HLA-typed donors, were included in an early release of the data. Findings of the study overall: The study dropped some indistinguishable V segments, TRBV6-2 and TRBV6-3 among them.

On this clone: What it recognizes is unknown.

PCR amplification relied on 60 Vbeta primers (plus 13 Jbeta primers). Profiled with immunoSEQ multiplex PCR; TCRdb holds only in-frame clones, not every one. This sample has some 180,000 clones, with under 85% found just once. CDR3 size: 15 residues. With 0 bases removed from V and 2 bases from J, the gap between germline ends came to 12 bases. The V gene's germline CDR1 is SGHNT and CDR2 YYREEE (reference sequence). V is TRBV5-4 and J is TRBJ2-7; D is perhaps TRBD2 (6 bases). The origin of this receptor is a young woman in good health and CMV-seropositive. The sequenced sample consisted of PBMCs. This CDR3 is CASSLAGTATYEQYF. CDR3 coding DNA: TGTGCCAGCAGCTTGGCCGGGACTGCTACCTACGAGCAGTACTTC.